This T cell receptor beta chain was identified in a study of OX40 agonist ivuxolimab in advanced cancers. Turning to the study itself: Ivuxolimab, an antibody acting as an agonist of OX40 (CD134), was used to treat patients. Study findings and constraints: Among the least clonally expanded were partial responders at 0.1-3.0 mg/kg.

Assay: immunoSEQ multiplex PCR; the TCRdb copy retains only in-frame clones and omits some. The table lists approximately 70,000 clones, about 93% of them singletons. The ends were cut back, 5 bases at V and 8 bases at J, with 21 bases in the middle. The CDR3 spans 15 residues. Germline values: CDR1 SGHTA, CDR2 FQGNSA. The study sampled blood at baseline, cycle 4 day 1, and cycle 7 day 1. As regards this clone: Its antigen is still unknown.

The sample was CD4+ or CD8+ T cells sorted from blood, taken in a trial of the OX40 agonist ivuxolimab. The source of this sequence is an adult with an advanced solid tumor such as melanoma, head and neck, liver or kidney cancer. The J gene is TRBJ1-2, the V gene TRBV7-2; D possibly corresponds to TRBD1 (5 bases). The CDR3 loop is CASSIPLAGTEGYTF. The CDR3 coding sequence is TGTGCCAGCAGCATTCCCCTCGCAGGGACGGAAGGCTACACCTTC. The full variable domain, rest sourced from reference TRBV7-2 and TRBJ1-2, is GAGVSQSPSNKVTEKGKDVELRCDPISGHTALYWYRQSLGQGLEFLIYFQGNSAPDKSGLPSDRFSAERTGGSVSTLTIQRTQQEDSAVYLCASSIPLAGTEGYTFGSGTRLTVV.